These T cell receptor beta chains were read from a single sample in a study of CD8 T cells in ankylosing spondylitis. Each CDR3 protein gets one entry after TCRdb re-called the 5' RACE reads with MiXCR. Of some 270,000 distinct CDR3 sequences listed, about 20% are singletons. Sequencing was performed on blood, either unsorted or a sorted T cell fraction (not recorded which). These receptors all stem from a male donor with ankylosing spondylitis or in good health (not recorded which). Both conserved end residues are part of each CDR3. Each record gives: CDR3 DNA, CDR3 protein, D gene, clone size, J gene, V gene. D genes are given only for firm matches. Only part of the rows carry a size: once, few, many, or a class if the clone is expanded.

DNA: TGCAGCGTTGAGGGGTACACTGAAGCTTTCTTT
CDR3: CSVEGYTEAFF
D: NA
size: few
J: TRBJ1-1
V: TRBV29-1

DNA: TGTGCCAGCAGCTCACGGGACTACTCCTACGAGCAGTACTTC
CDR3: CASSSRDYSYEQYF
D: TRBD2
size: NA
J: TRBJ2-7
V: TRBV7-6

DNA: TGTGCCAGCAGCTTAGGGCTTCACACAGATACGCAGTATTTT
CDR3: CASSLGLHTDTQYF
D: NA
size: NA
J: TRBJ2-3
V: TRBV7-9

DNA: TGTGCCAGCAGCTCTTCACCGGGGGGAATTACCTACAATGAGCAGTTCTTC
CDR3: CASSSSPGGITYNEQFF
D: TRBD2
size: NA
J: TRBJ2-1
V: TRBV5-5

DNA: TGTGCCAGCAGCTTACTACCGGGACAGGTGGGAAGGGAGCAGTACTTC
CDR3: CASSLLPGQVGREQYF
D: TRBD1
size: NA
J: TRBJ2-7
V: TRBV6-5

DNA: TGCAGCGTGGGTGACAGGGTTGGGCACATTCAGTACTTC
CDR3: CSVGDRVGHIQYF
D: TRBD1
size: NA
J: TRBJ2-4
V: TRBV29-1

DNA: TGTGCCAGCAGTTCCTCCGGGACGACGATCGGGGAGCTGTTTTTT
CDR3: CASSSSGTTIGELFF
D: NA
size: once
J: TRBJ2-2
V: TRBV7-9

DNA: TGTGCCAGCAGACCTACAATCGACAGGGGGTTCACCGGGGAGCTGTTTTTT
CDR3: CASRPTIDRGFTGELFF
D: TRBD1
size: few
J: TRBJ2-2
V: TRBV6-1

DNA: TGCAGTGCCTTAGAGAGGGGGCAAAACTCCTACGAGCAGTACTTC
CDR3: CSALERGQNSYEQYF
D: TRBD1
size: NA
J: TRBJ2-7
V: TRBV20-1

DNA: TGTGCCAGCAGCCGACCGGGGGGGCAGGAGGGTTCACCCCTCCACTTT
CDR3: CASSRPGGQEGSPLHF
D: NA
size: few
J: TRBJ1-6
V: TRBV3-1

DNA: TGTGCCAGCAGCGTAGAGGGGGTGCCAAATGAAAAACTGTTTTTT
CDR3: CASSVEGVPNEKLFF
D: NA
size: few
J: TRBJ1-4
V: TRBV9

DNA: TGTGCCAGCAGTTGGGGGGACGAGCAGTACTTC
CDR3: CASSWGDEQYF
D: NA
size: many
J: TRBJ2-7
V: TRBV12-3/TRBV12-4

DNA: TGCAGCGTTGGGACCAGCTCCTACGAGCAGTACTTC
CDR3: CSVGTSSYEQYF
D: NA
size: many
J: TRBJ2-7
V: TRBV29-1

DNA: TGCAGTGCTAGTCTTCAGGGAATAATGTACGAGCAGTACTTC
CDR3: CSASLQGIMYEQYF
D: NA
size: NA
J: TRBJ2-7
V: TRBV20-1

DNA: TGTGCCAGCAGCTTAGCGTTACGACAGGAGAGCTCTGGGGCCAACGTCCTGACTTTC
CDR3: CASSLALRQESSGANVLTF
D: NA
size: NA
J: TRBJ2-6
V: TRBV7-6

DNA: TGTGCCAGCAGTTTGGGTACAGGGTATACTGAAGCTTTCTTT
CDR3: CASSLGTGYTEAFF
D: NA
size: few
J: TRBJ1-1
V: TRBV12-3/TRBV12-4

DNA: TGTGCCAGTAGTATAGTAACGGGTAATGAGCAGTTCTTC
CDR3: CASSIVTGNEQFF
D: NA
size: NA
J: TRBJ2-1
V: TRBV19

DNA: TGCGCCAGCAGCTTGCAAGAGGGTATGGGGGCCTACAATGAGCAGTTCTTC
CDR3: CASSLQEGMGAYNEQFF
D: NA
size: many
J: TRBJ2-1
V: TRBV5-1

DNA: TGCGCCAGCAGCCAAGAACGGCCCCCCGACTACAATGAGCAGTTCTTC
CDR3: CASSQERPPDYNEQFF
D: NA
size: few
J: TRBJ2-1
V: TRBV4-3

DNA: TGCAGTGCTAGTAGTATCCAGGGGGCTCTAAGCGAGCAGTACTTC
CDR3: CSASSIQGALSEQYF
D: TRBD1
size: few
J: TRBJ2-7
V: TRBV20-1

DNA: TGCAGCGTTACGGACAACTCAATTCAGTACTTC
CDR3: CSVTDNSIQYF
D: NA
size: few
J: TRBJ2-4
V: TRBV29-1

DNA: TGCGCCAGCAGCCAGGTTACTAGCGGGAAAACCACAGATACGCAGTATTTT
CDR3: CASSQVTSGKTTDTQYF
D: TRBD2
size: few
J: TRBJ2-3
V: TRBV4-1

DNA: TGCGGCGGCCTTGACGGGGGGGCAGATACGCAGTATTTT
CDR3: CGGLDGGADTQYF
D: TRBD2
size: many
J: TRBJ2-3
V: TRBV29-1

DNA: TGTGCCAGCAGCCCGGACAGGGGTATGAACAATGAGCAGTTCTTC
CDR3: CASSPDRGMNNEQFF
D: TRBD1
size: NA
J: TRBJ2-1
V: TRBV7-2

DNA: TGTGCCAGCAGCAAAACCGGGGAGCTGTTTTTT
CDR3: CASSKTGELFF
D: NA
size: many
J: TRBJ2-2
V: TRBV6-5

DNA: TGCGCCAGCAGCCAAGTTACAGGGGATCAGCCCCAGCATTTT
CDR3: CASSQVTGDQPQHF
D: TRBD1
size: NA
J: TRBJ1-5
V: TRBV4-1

DNA: TGTGCCAGCAGCTCGGGACAGGGGGTCAGGGATGAGCAGTTCTTC
CDR3: CASSSGQGVRDEQFF
D: TRBD1
size: NA
J: TRBJ2-1
V: TRBV7-8

DNA: TGCAGCGTTGGGGGACAGGGGGCCACTGAAGCTTTCTTT
CDR3: CSVGGQGATEAFF
D: TRBD1
size: few
J: TRBJ1-1
V: TRBV29-1

DNA: TGTGCCACCAGCAGCCGGGCTAGTCCTCTGGGCACAGATACGCAGTATTTT
CDR3: CATSSRASPLGTDTQYF
D: NA
size: few
J: TRBJ2-3
V: TRBV15

DNA: TGCGCCAGCAGCTTGGCGGGACAGACCAACTCCTACGAGCAGTACTTC
CDR3: CASSLAGQTNSYEQYF
D: TRBD1
size: few
J: TRBJ2-7
V: TRBV5-1

DNA: TGCGCCAGCAGCTTGTCGCTGTTCGGAGAAACAGATACGCAGTATTTT
CDR3: CASSLSLFGETDTQYF
D: NA
size: NA
J: TRBJ2-3
V: TRBV5-1

DNA: TGTGCCAGCAGCGTAGGGGGGACTCCGGGGGCCGGGGAGCTGTTTTTT
CDR3: CASSVGGTPGAGELFF
D: NA
size: NA
J: TRBJ2-2
V: TRBV9

DNA: TGTGCCAGCAGTTTGTTAGCGGGAGCTTTCTACGAGCAGTACTTC
CDR3: CASSLLAGAFYEQYF
D: TRBD2
size: NA
J: TRBJ2-7
V: TRBV27

DNA: TGCAGCGTTCGAGCGGGCATTTCCTACGAGCAGTACTTC
CDR3: CSVRAGISYEQYF
D: NA
size: NA
J: TRBJ2-7
V: TRBV29-1

DNA: TGTGCCAGCAGTTTCCCAGGGGAGTCTGGGGAGACCCAGTACTTC
CDR3: CASSFPGESGETQYF
D: NA
size: many
J: TRBJ2-5
V: TRBV12-3/TRBV12-4

DNA: TGCGCCAGCAGCGCTGAGTCACTGGTGGTCGCTGAGCAGTTCTTC
CDR3: CASSAESLVVAEQFF
D: NA
size: few
J: TRBJ2-1
V: TRBV5-1

DNA: TGTGCCAGCAGCTTAGGAGTAGATGGTCTTTACGAGACCCAGTACTTC
CDR3: CASSLGVDGLYETQYF
D: NA
size: few
J: TRBJ2-5
V: TRBV11-2

DNA: TGCAGCGTTGAATGGTTAGACGCAAACTATGGCTACACCTTC
CDR3: CSVEWLDANYGYTF
D: NA
size: many
J: TRBJ1-2
V: TRBV29-1

DNA: TGTGCCAGCAGCGTCGGGCTTAGCTCCTACAATGAGCAGTTCTTC
CDR3: CASSVGLSSYNEQFF
D: NA
size: few
J: TRBJ2-1
V: TRBV9

DNA: TGTGCCAGCAGCGAGGGTTTTGGGCTGAAAGAAGAGCAGTACTTC
CDR3: CASSEGFGLKEEQYF
D: NA
size: NA
J: TRBJ2-7
V: TRBV7-9

DNA: TGCGCCAGCAGCGACGGCCGGGACCCTAGCAATCAGCCCCAGCATTTT
CDR3: CASSDGRDPSNQPQHF
D: NA
size: NA
J: TRBJ1-5
V: TRBV5-1

DNA: TGTGCCAGCAGCTTGGACGGGGAGAGCTCTGGAAACACCATATATTTT
CDR3: CASSLDGESSGNTIYF
D: NA
size: few
J: TRBJ1-3
V: TRBV5-4

DNA: TGTGCCAGCAGTTACGGTTTGCGGTACAATGAGCAGTTCTTC
CDR3: CASSYGLRYNEQFF
D: NA
size: few
J: TRBJ2-1
V: TRBV6-5

DNA: TGTGCCAGCAGCCCCTGGACTAGCGGGAGCGATGAGCAGTTCTTC
CDR3: CASSPWTSGSDEQFF
D: TRBD2
size: few
J: TRBJ2-1
V: TRBV11-2

DNA: TGCAGCGTTCGGACAGATAGTTTTGAGCAGTACTTC
CDR3: CSVRTDSFEQYF
D: NA
size: few
J: TRBJ2-7
V: TRBV29-1

DNA: TGCGCCAGCAGCCCGGGACTAGCGGGAAAGGATGAGCAGTTCTTC
CDR3: CASSPGLAGKDEQFF
D: TRBD2
size: NA
J: TRBJ2-1
V: TRBV4-1

DNA: TGCGCCAGCAGCCCAGAATTAGCGGGAGTAAGGAACGAGCAGTACTTC
CDR3: CASSPELAGVRNEQYF
D: TRBD2
size: few
J: TRBJ2-7
V: TRBV5-1

DNA: TGCAGCGTTGTGGGAAGTATCTATGGCTACACCTTC
CDR3: CSVVGSIYGYTF
D: NA
size: NA
J: TRBJ1-2
V: TRBV29-1

DNA: TGCAGCGTTGTACTGGCGGGAGGGGTCAATGAGCAGTTCTTC
CDR3: CSVVLAGGVNEQFF
D: TRBD2
size: many
J: TRBJ2-1
V: TRBV29-1

DNA: TGTGCCAGCAGCTCTAGCGGGGCCCACAATGAGCAGTTCTTC
CDR3: CASSSSGAHNEQFF
D: TRBD2
size: many
J: TRBJ2-1
V: TRBV27

DNA: TGCGCCAGCAGCCAAGGGTGGCGGACGAACACTGAAGCTTTCTTT
CDR3: CASSQGWRTNTEAFF
D: NA
size: NA
J: TRBJ1-1
V: TRBV4-3

DNA: TGTGCCAGCAGTTCCAGTTGGCGGGGGGACGAGCAGTACTTC
CDR3: CASSSSWRGDEQYF
D: TRBD2
size: NA
J: TRBJ2-7
V: TRBV27

DNA: TGCAGCGTTGATAACAGTGCAAACCCAGGGGGTGGATACGCAGATACGCAGTATTTT
CDR3: CSVDNSANPGGGYADTQYF
D: TRBD1
size: few
J: TRBJ2-3
V: TRBV29-1

DNA: TGCAGTGCTAAGGATGCCGGGACAGGGAGTCTTTATTCCTACGAGCAGTACTTC
CDR3: CSAKDAGTGSLYSYEQYF
D: TRBD1
size: few
J: TRBJ2-7
V: TRBV20-1

DNA: TGCGCCAGCAGCTTGGCTTTGGCGGGAGAATTAGATACGCAGTATTTT
CDR3: CASSLALAGELDTQYF
D: TRBD2
size: many
J: TRBJ2-3
V: TRBV5-1

DNA: TGTGCCAGCAGTTTTAGCGCGGCCCACGAGCAGTACTTC
CDR3: CASSFSAAHEQYF
D: NA
size: NA
J: TRBJ2-7
V: TRBV12-3/TRBV12-4

DNA: TGTGCCAGCATTACCCACCGGGACAGCTCCTACGAGCAGTACTTC
CDR3: CASITHRDSSYEQYF
D: TRBD1
size: few
J: TRBJ2-7
V: TRBV6-5

DNA: TGCAGTGCTAGAGATCTAGGGACTCAGATATCCTACGAGCAGTACTTC
CDR3: CSARDLGTQISYEQYF
D: NA
size: few
J: TRBJ2-7
V: TRBV20-1